Shown below are 25 T cell receptor beta chains from a single sample sequenced in a study of monozygotic twins with inflammatory bowel disease. Reprocessing the 5' RACE reads, TCRdb reports a single entry for every CDR3 protein and omits DNA. The listing records under 200,000 distinct CDR3 sequences. Material: blood. All receptors derive from a human donor with ulcerative colitis or Crohn's disease, or a healthy co-twin of an affected twin (not recorded which).

The rearrangement links TRBV7-3 to TRBJ2-1; no DNA is available, so the TRBD1 call from TCRdb remains unchecked. CDR1 is SGHTA, CDR2 FQGTGA, per germline. The CDR3 has 15 amino acids. CDR3 region: CASSLSGQGVHEQFF.

The chain carries TRBV11-2 and TRBJ2-7; TCRdb returns TRBD2, unconfirmable since there is no DNA. In germline, CDR1 is SGHAT, CDR2 FQNNGV. The CDR3 has 14 residues. The CDR3 loop is CASSLSQGRWEQYF.

This chain uses TRBV7-2 with TRBJ2-2; the D call of TRBD2 rests on TCRdb alone, since no DNA is present to check it. CDR3 length: 16 amino acids. Germline V gives CDR1 SGHTA, CDR2 FQGNSA. The CDR3 region is CASGLHQAGVTGELFF.

This chain connects TRBV3-1 to TRBJ2-3; checking the TCRdb D call of TRBD2 is not possible without DNA. The germline V gene encodes CDR1 LGHDT and CDR2 YNNKEL (reference sequence). The CDR3 sequence is 15 residues long. The CDR3 sequence is CASSQGGKAGDTQYF.

V is TRBV29-1 and J is TRBJ2-1; TCRdb designates TRBD1, a call that cannot be tested without DNA. The CDR3 covers 14 residues. The germline V gene has CDR1 SQVTM and CDR2 ANQGSEA. The CDR3 sequence: CSVGTAGGIHEQFF.

The rearrangement joins TRBV20-1 to TRBJ2-7; TCRdb returns TRBD1, unconfirmable since there is no DNA. The germline V gene has CDR1 DFQATT and CDR2 SNEGSKA (reference sequence). The CDR3 runs 14 residues. CDR3 sequence: CSAQAGGKTSEQYF.

This sequence joins TRBV7-8 and TRBJ2-7; the TCRdb call, TRBD2, lacks DNA for checking. Per the germline V gene, CDR1 is SGHVS and CDR2 is FQNEAQ. CDR3 length equals 16 residues. The CDR3 loop reads CASSPRTSGSGHEQYF.

The chain combines TRBV28 with TRBJ1-1; TCRdb names TRBD1, which stays unverified in the absence of DNA. The CDR3 totals 15 residues. Germline V gene sequence: CDR1 MDHEN, CDR2 SYDVKM. CDR3 protein: CASSTYRGANTEAFF.

The CDR3 reads CASSLSTSWNEQFF. The gene calls are TRBV27 and TRBJ2-1; TCRdb's D call of TRBD2 is untestable without DNA. This CDR3 region has 14 residues. Germline lookup yields CDR1 MNHEY and CDR2 SMNVEV (reference sequence).

The CDR3 loop reads CASSLQGAESPLHF. The chain links TRBV18 to TRBJ1-6. The CDR3 runs to 14 residues. Looked up from germline, CDR1 is KGHSH and CDR2 is LQKENI. Complete variable domain (other parts from reference TRBV18 and TRBJ1-6): NAGVMQNPRHLVRRRGQEARLRCSPMKGHSHVYWYRQLPEEGLKFMVYLQKENIIDESGMPKERFSAEFPKEGPSILRIQQVVRGDSAAYFCASSLQGAESPLHFGNGTRLTVT.

The CDR3 region is CASSITDRAAFF. The chain couples TRBV25-1 to TRBJ1-1; TCRdb lists TRBD1, though no DNA is available to test this call. CDR3 length equals 12 residues. Germline V gene sequence: CDR1 MGHDK, CDR2 SYGVNS.

CDR3: CASSLEEGDTQYF. The rearrangement links TRBV7-3 to TRBJ2-3; TCRdb picks TRBD1, but there is no DNA to check that call. Germline V gives CDR1 SGHTA, CDR2 FQGTGA. There are 13 residues in the CDR3.

The chain uses TRBV15 and TRBJ2-1; there is no DNA to check the TCRdb D call of TRBD2. The CDR3 covers 13 residues. The germline V gene has CDR1 LNHNV and CDR2 YYDKDF (reference sequence). CDR3 protein: CATLGGSYDEQFF.

V and J are TRBV2 and TRBJ2-3; no DNA is available, so the TRBD2 call from TCRdb remains unchecked. This CDR3 has 14 residues. Per germline, CDR1 SNHLY and CDR2 FYNNEI. The CDR3 spells CASRGGSRTDTQYF. Full variable domain (missing parts from reference TRBV2 and TRBJ2-3): EPEVTQTPSHQVTQMGQEVILRCVPISNHLYFYWYRQILGQKVEFLVSFYNNEISEKSEIFDDQFSVERPDGSNFTLKIRSTKLEDSAMYFCASRGGSRTDTQYFGPGTRLTVL.

The chain joins TRBV9 to TRBJ1-5; the D call of TRBD1 rests on TCRdb alone, since no DNA is present to check it. Germline loops: CDR1 SGDLS, CDR2 YYNGEE. The CDR3 extends over 15 amino acids. The CDR3 sequence: CASSVGDRGNQPQHF.

The rearrangement uses TRBV7-3 and TRBJ2-5. The CDR3 is made up of 12 amino acids. Germline CDR1 reads SGHTA; CDR2 reads FQGTGA. The CDR3 spells CASIASRETQYF.

This sequence joins TRBV3-1 and TRBJ2-2. Germline V lookup: CDR1 LGHDT, CDR2 YNNKEL (reference sequence). The CDR3 length is 14 residues. The CDR3 sequence: CASSQAAGRGELFF.

This rearrangement joins TRBV27 to TRBJ2-1; TCRdb selects TRBD2, and the lack of DNA leaves this call unchecked. This CDR3 has 15 amino acids. Germline lookup yields CDR1 MNHEY and CDR2 SMNVEV (reference sequence). The CDR3: CASRLAGEVYNEQFF.

The chain links TRBV18 to TRBJ2-5; TCRdb reports TRBD2, a call that lacks DNA to check it against. Germline V gene lookup returns CDR1 KGHSH and CDR2 LQKENI. CDR3 length: 15 amino acids. The CDR3 here is CASSLGLAGRETQYF.

V usage is TRBV29-1 and J usage is TRBJ2-2. Germline CDR1 and CDR2: SQVTM and ANQGSEA. The CDR3 runs 14 residues. The chain's CDR3 is CSVGLAGNTGELFF.

The chain recombines TRBV18 with TRBJ1-6; TCRdb's assignment of TRBD1 cannot be checked, as there is no DNA. The CDR3 totals 17 residues. Per the germline V gene, CDR1 is KGHSH and CDR2 is LQKENI. The CDR3 region is CASSPLGQSSYNSPLHF. Supplemented by reference TRBV18 and TRBJ1-6, the full variable domain reads NAGVMQNPRHLVRRRGQEARLRCSPMKGHSHVYWYRQLPEEGLKFMVYLQKENIIDESGMPKERFSAEFPKEGPSILRIQQVVRGDSAAYFCASSPLGQSSYNSPLHFGNGTRLTVT.

The chain is built from TRBV15 and TRBJ2-6. Germline CDR1 reads LNHNV; CDR2 reads YYDKDF (reference sequence). CDR3 length: 15 amino acids. Here the CDR3 reads CATSRDRTGANVLTF. Filled out from reference TRBV15 and TRBJ2-6, the complete variable domain reads DAMVIQNPRYQVTQFGKPVTLSCSQTLNHNVMYWYQQKSSQAPKLLFHYYDKDFNNEADTPDNFQSRRPNTSFCFLDIRSPGLGDTAMYLCATSRDRTGANVLTFGAGSRLTVL.

V gene TRBV20-1 combines with J gene TRBJ2-4; the D gene TCRdb calls, TRBD1, cannot be checked with no DNA. The germline CDR1 and CDR2 sequences are DFQATT and SNEGSKA (reference sequence). The CDR3 sequence is 16 residues long. The CDR3 protein is CSARDGPGRAKNIQYF.

The chain uses TRBV5-1 and TRBJ2-3; TCRdb names TRBD2, which stays unverified in the absence of DNA. The CDR3 has 17 amino acids. CDR1 and CDR2 from the germline V gene are SGHRS and YFSETQ. CDR3 in amino acids: CASSFQAGLAVTDTQYF.

The rearrangement links TRBV5-1 to TRBJ2-2; TCRdb selects TRBD2, and the lack of DNA leaves this call unchecked. The CDR3 runs 13 residues. The germline gives CDR1 SGHRS, CDR2 YFSETQ. The CDR3 loop is CASSGGRTGELFF.